This section outlines one TCR beta chain sequence together with its context. The source of the sample is a study of cytomegalovirus exposure and HLA in healthy donors. CDR1 is MDHEN and CDR2 is SYDVKM in the germline V gene. V gave up 3 bases and J gave up 4 bases, with 16 bases separating them. The CDR3 totals 16 residues. PCR employed 60 Vbeta and 13 Jbeta primers. Profiling relied on immunoSEQ multiplex PCR, and the TCRdb table lists in-frame clones only, not all of them. This sample has around 76,000 clones, with around 70% found just once. The sequence was collected from a woman between 45 and 65 years old in good health and CMV-seropositive. The chain employs TRBV28 and TRBJ1-5; no clear D gene. Source material: PBMCs. CDR3 residues: CASSFGRYIGNQPQHF. As DNA, the CDR3 is TGTGCCAGCAGTTTTGGCAGGTATATAGGAAATCAGCCCCAGCATTTT.